The 20 T cell receptor beta chains given below trace back to one sample, sequenced in a study of T cells after yellow fever vaccination (dated by TCRdb to the late 2010s). The treatment or condition label of this sample denotes: live attenuated yellow fever vaccine strain. Libraries were prepared through 5' RACE. TCRdb lists the instrument as Illumina HiSeq 2500. TCRdb handled the public reads itself, with Q25 trimming in fastp and clone calling in MiXCR, and kept productive beta chains. Rows with one shared CDR3 protein collapse into an entry with the most common genes and DNA. The sample includes approximately 300,000 distinct CDR3 sequences, with 6.8% observed a single time. 15% to 20% of the sample belongs to the ten largest clones. The starting material was PBMCs, obtained about 41 days after the first yellow fever vaccination. The receptors were gathered from a man aged 18 to 30 who received the YFV17D yellow fever vaccine.

This clonotype was counted between two and nine times. The V gene is TRBV10-3, the J gene TRBJ1-1, with unresolved D. From germline, CDR1 is ENHRY and CDR2 SYGVKD. V was shortened by 3 bases and J by 11 bases, with 13 bases between the two germline ends. CDR3 size: 12 residues. As DNA, the CDR3 is TGTGCCATCAGTGATGTTGGATTTGGCGCTTTCTTT. This encodes CAISDVGFGAFF.

This clonotype was recorded at least ten times. The V call is TRBV29-1, the J call TRBJ2-1; the D gene could be TRBD1 or TRBD2 (6 bases each). Germline values: CDR1 SQVTM, CDR2 ANQGSEA. The CDR3 runs to 15 residues. V shed 0 bases and J shed 5 bases, with 14 bases lying between them. Here the CDR3 reads CSVEDVKGGNNEQFF. CDR3 sequence (DNA): TGCAGCGTTGAAGATGTCAAGGGGGGCAACAATGAGCAGTTCTTC.

The genes are TRBV4-1 and TRBJ2-1, with TRBD1 matching 9 bases. Trimming at V came to 4 bases and at J to 8 bases, leaving 15 bases not matched to a gene. CDR1 is MGHRA, CDR2 YSYEKL, per germline. This CDR3 spans 17 amino acids. The CDR3 region has the DNA TGCGCCAGCAGCCGAGTCGGACAGGGGTACCTCCAGGATGAGCAGTTCTTC. Its translation: CASSRVGQGYLQDEQFF.

The chain couples TRBV25-1 to TRBJ2-7, with 8 bases matching TRBD1. The trim removed 1 base at V and 4 bases at J, leaving 9 bases unmatched. CDR3 length equals 16 residues. CDR1 and CDR2 from the germline V gene are MGHDK and SYGVNS. The CDR3 DNA is TGTGCCAGCAGTGAATTATGGGCAGGGGGCGAGTACGAGCAGTACGTC. As protein: CASSELWAGGEYEQYV.

The V call is TRBV9, the J call TRBJ2-6; unclear D gene. CDR3 length: 15 residues. V shed 7 bases and J shed 1 base, with 12 bases lying between them. CDR1 and CDR2 (germline): SGDLS, YYNGEE. The DNA for the CDR3 is TGTGCCAGCTCTACCGTCGGATCTGGGGCCAACGTCCTGACTTTC. Its translation: CASSTVGSGANVLTF.

The chain joins TRBV24-1 to TRBJ2-6; 7 bases are shared with TRBD1. This CDR3 has 16 amino acids. Germline CDR1 is KGHDR and CDR2 is SFDVKD. V shed 6 bases, J shed 0 bases, and the junction held 4 bases outside the gene matches. The CDR3 reads CATSPGQHSGANVLTF. DNA of the CDR3: TGTGCCACCAGTCCGGGACAGCACTCTGGGGCCAACGTCCTGACTTTC.

This clonotype was seen more than once but under ten times. The gene calls are TRBV4-3 and TRBJ2-2; 12 bases are shared with TRBD2. V shed 3 bases and J 2 bases; nucleotides not matched to a gene: 1. CDR1 and CDR2 from the germline V gene are LGHNA and YSLEER. This CDR3 is 16 amino acids long. The chain's CDR3 is CASSHGLAGNTGELFF. In DNA form, the CDR3 reads TGCGCCAGCAGCCATGGACTAGCGGGAAACACCGGGGAGCTGTTTTTT.

This clonotype was detected a few times. This chain connects TRBV7-2 to TRBJ2-5; possibly TRBD2 for D (6 bases). V was cut by 0 bases and J by 1 base, with 9 bases left in between. The CDR3 spans 15 residues. CDR1 SGHTA and CDR2 FQGNSA come from the germline V gene. The CDR3 loop is CASSLARTTQETQYF. CDR3 nucleotides: TGTGCCAGCAGCTTAGCAAGGACTACCCAAGAGACCCAGTACTTC. The whole variable domain, filled in from reference TRBV7-2 and TRBJ2-5, reads GAGVSQSPSNKVTEKGKDVELRCDPISGHTALYWYRQSLGQGLEFLIYFQGNSAPDKSGLPSDRFSAERTGGSVSTLTIQRTQQEDSAVYLCASSLARTTQETQYFGPGTRLLVL.

This clonotype was found many times. CDR3 loop: CASSLDTFNYGYTF. In nucleotides, the CDR3 is TGTGCCAGCAGCTTAGATACCTTTAACTATGGCTACACCTTC. The chain uses TRBV7-6 and TRBJ1-2; D is unresolved. V was pared by 1 base and J by 1 base, with 7 bases between. Germline lookup yields CDR1 SGHVS and CDR2 FNYEAQ. This CDR3 region has 14 residues.

The rearrangement links TRBV9 to TRBJ1-1; D is unclear. The CDR3 consists of 14 residues. From germline, CDR1 is SGDLS and CDR2 YYNGEE. With 0 bases removed from V and 3 bases from J, the gap between germline ends came to 9 bases. CDR3 bases: TGTGCCAGCAGCGTAGAAGGGTGGGACACTGAAGCTTTCTTT. Protein: CASSVEGWDTEAFF.

A few counts support this clonotype. The chain carries TRBV5-6 and TRBJ1-5; D not certain. V lost 2 bases to trimming and J lost 4 bases, with 10 bases between them. The germline V gene encodes CDR1 SGHDT and CDR2 YYEEEE. The CDR3 spans 14 residues. CDR3 amino acids: CASSLAEMNQPQHF. CDR3 DNA: TGTGCCAGCAGCTTAGCAGAGATGAATCAGCCCCAGCATTTT. Using reference TRBV5-6 and TRBJ1-5 for the parts outside the CDR3, the full variable domain is DAGVTQSPTHLIKTRGQQVTLRCSPKSGHDTVSWYQQALGQGPQFIFQYYEEEERQRGNFPDRFSGHQFPNYSSELNVNALLLGDSALYLCASSLAEMNQPQHFGDGTRLSIL.

This clonotype was detected only a few times. In DNA form, the CDR3 reads TGTGCCAGCAGTTTAACCCTTCGGGAAGGGGAGTGGACTGAAGCTTTCTTT. Residues: CASSLTLREGEWTEAFF. This chain connects TRBV27 to TRBJ1-1, with a weak D call TRBD1 (5 bases). Germline-derived CDR1 and CDR2 are MNHEY and SMNVEV (reference sequence). There are 17 residues in the CDR3. The ends were cut back, 2 bases at V and 5 bases at J, with 21 bases in the middle.

The chain is built from TRBV9 and TRBJ2-7; 7 bases are a match to TRBD1. Trimming at V came to 3 bases and at J to 6 bases, leaving 15 bases not matched to a gene. CDR3 size: 16 residues. Germline V gene lookup returns CDR1 SGDLS and CDR2 YYNGEE. The CDR3 loop is CASSARQGLSGSEQYF. CDR3 nucleotides: TGTGCCAGCAGCGCCAGACAGGGATTATCGGGCTCCGAGCAGTACTTC.

The J gene is TRBJ2-5, the V gene TRBV6-5; perhaps D is TRBD1 or TRBD2 (5 bases each). V dropped 2 bases and J dropped 5 bases, with 12 bases sitting between them. Per the germline V gene, CDR1 is MNHEY and CDR2 is SVGAGI. This CDR3 spans 14 amino acids. CDR3 region: CASSYKGPGETQYF. CDR3 coding DNA: TGTGCCAGCAGTTACAAGGGACCCGGGGAGACCCAGTACTTC.

This clonotype came up many times. An end of the junction differs from the germline gene, which may be a read error. The V call is TRBV7-2, the J call TRBJ1-5; D remains ambiguous. CDR3 size: 14 residues. Germline values: CDR1 SGHTA, CDR2 FQGNSA. CDR3 bases: TGTGCCAGCAGCTTCGGTCCTAGCACTCAGCCCCAGCATTTT. Its translation: CASSFGPSTQPQHF.

V and J are TRBV14 and TRBJ2-7, with 7 bases that match TRBD2. In germline, CDR1 is SGHDN, CDR2 FVKESK. The CDR3 is 16 amino acids. V shed 0 bases and J 2 bases; nucleotides not matched to a gene: 7. The DNA for the CDR3 is TGTGCCAGCAGCCAAGATCCCGGGGGGTGGACCTACGAGCAGTACTTC. It codes for CASSQDPGGWTYEQYF.

V gene TRBV15 combines with J gene TRBJ2-2; possible D gene TRBD1, 6 bases. Trimming removed 9 bases from V and 3 bases from J, with 17 bases in between. CDR1 LNHNV and CDR2 YYDKDF come from the germline V gene (reference sequence). This CDR3 contains 15 residues. The CDR3 here is CATENRVFDTGELFF. CDR3 nucleotide sequence: TGTGCCACGGAGAACAGGGTTTTTGACACCGGGGAGCTGTTTTTT.

This clonotype was seen only a few times. The chain uses TRBV18 and TRBJ2-2, with D tentatively TRBD1 or TRBD2 (6 bases each). The CDR3 runs to 16 residues. Germline V gives CDR1 KGHSH, CDR2 LQKENI. V lost 3 bases and J lost 3, with 14 bases in between. The DNA of the CDR3 is TGTGCCAGCTCACCCTCCACGGGGGCGGACACCGGGGAGCTGTTTTTT. It specifies CASSPSTGADTGELFF. Looking up the rest from reference TRBV18 and TRBJ2-2 gives the full variable domain: NAGVMQNPRHLVRRRGQEARLRCSPMKGHSHVYWYRQLPEEGLKFMVYLQKENIIDESGMPKERFSAEFPKEGPSILRIQQVVRGDSAAYFCASSPSTGADTGELFFGEGSRLTVL.

This clonotype was observed a few times. The chain has TRBV16 and TRBJ1-1; D is unresolved. CDR1 is KGHSY and CDR2 is FQNENV in the germline V gene. CDR3 length: 16 amino acids. Trimming stripped 0 bases from V and 4 bases from J, with 15 bases between. CDR3: CASSQSRSGRGTEAFF. In nucleotides, the CDR3 is TGTGCCAGCAGCCAATCGAGGTCCGGGAGAGGCACTGAAGCTTTCTTT.

This clonotype was recorded at least ten times. The genes are TRBV25-1 and TRBJ2-5; a weak D match, TRBD1 (6 bases). The germline gives CDR1 MGHDK, CDR2 SYGVNS. There are 17 residues in the CDR3. V was clipped by 1 base and J by 5 bases, with 20 bases between them. The CDR3 DNA reads TGTGCCAGCAGTGAATCGCTGGACAGATTCTGGGGGGAGACCCAGTACTTC. Amino acid sequence: CASSESLDRFWGETQYF.